Sequencing of this TCR beta chain was carried out in a study of T-cell memory formation after mild COVID-19. One entry per CDR3 protein results from TCRdb running MiXCR on the 5' RACE reads. This sample carries tens of thousands of distinct CDR3 sequences, roughly 11% of them seen once, and the ten largest clones take under 30%. The table lists this clonotype with many counts. Trimming removed 1 base at V and 2 bases at J, with 9 bases between. There are 14 residues in the CDR3. Germline-derived CDR1 and CDR2 are SGHTA and FQGNSA. This receptor was identified in a man between 18 and 35 years old who had mild COVID-19 (a few samples of this study predate the infection). Cell type and time point are not known. The sample comprised PBMCs or a T cell subset sorted from them (not recorded which). The chain links TRBV7-2 to TRBJ2-7; D remains unclear. CDR3 sequence: CASSLGVVPYEQYV. The CDR3 bases are TGTGCCAGCAGCTTAGGGGTCGTTCCCTACGAGCAGTACGTC.